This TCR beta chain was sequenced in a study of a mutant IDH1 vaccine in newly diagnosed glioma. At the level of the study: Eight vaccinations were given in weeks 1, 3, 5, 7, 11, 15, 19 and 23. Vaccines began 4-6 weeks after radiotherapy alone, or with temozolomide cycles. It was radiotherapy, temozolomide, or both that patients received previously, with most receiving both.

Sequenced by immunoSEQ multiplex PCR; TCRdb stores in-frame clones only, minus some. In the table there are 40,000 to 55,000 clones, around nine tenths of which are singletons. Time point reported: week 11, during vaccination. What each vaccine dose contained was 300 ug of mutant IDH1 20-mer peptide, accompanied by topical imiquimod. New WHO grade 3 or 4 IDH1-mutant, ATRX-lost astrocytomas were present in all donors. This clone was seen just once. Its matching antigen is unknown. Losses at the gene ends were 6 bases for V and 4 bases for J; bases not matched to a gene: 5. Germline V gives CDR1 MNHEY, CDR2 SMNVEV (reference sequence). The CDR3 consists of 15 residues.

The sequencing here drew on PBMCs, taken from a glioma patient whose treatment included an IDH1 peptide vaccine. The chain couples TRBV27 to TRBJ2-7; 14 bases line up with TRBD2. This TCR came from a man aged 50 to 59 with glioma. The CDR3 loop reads CASRPGLAGGYEQYF. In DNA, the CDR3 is TGTGCCAGCAGGCCCGGACTAGCGGGGGGTTACGAGCAGTACTTC.